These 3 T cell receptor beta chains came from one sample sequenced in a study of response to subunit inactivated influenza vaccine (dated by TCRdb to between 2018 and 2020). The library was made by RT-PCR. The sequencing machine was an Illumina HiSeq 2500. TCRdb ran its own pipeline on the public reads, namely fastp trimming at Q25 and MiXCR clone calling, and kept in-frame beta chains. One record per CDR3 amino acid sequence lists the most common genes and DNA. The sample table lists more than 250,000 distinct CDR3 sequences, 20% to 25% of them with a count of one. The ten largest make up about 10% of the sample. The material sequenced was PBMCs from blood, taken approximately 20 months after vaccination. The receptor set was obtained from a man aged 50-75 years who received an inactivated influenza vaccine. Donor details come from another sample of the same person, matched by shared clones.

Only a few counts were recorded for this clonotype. CDR3 sequence reads: CASSRKDSPLTEAFF. The CDR3 nucleotides read TGTGCCAGCAGCCGAAAGGACAGTCCGCTCACTGAAGCTTTCTTT. The rearrangement joins TRBV7-8 to TRBJ1-1; D perhaps matches TRBD1 (6 bases). V was clipped by 5 bases and J by 4 bases, with 17 bases between them. CDR1 and CDR2 from the germline V gene are SGHVS and FQNEAQ. The CDR3 is 15 residues long.

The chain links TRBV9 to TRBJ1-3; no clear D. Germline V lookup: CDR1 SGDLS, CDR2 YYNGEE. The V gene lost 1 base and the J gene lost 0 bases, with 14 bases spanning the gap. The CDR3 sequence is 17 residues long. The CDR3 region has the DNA TGTGCCAGCAGCGTAACCGAGGGAGGGTTCTCTGGAAACACCATATATTTT. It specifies CASSVTEGGFSGNTIYF. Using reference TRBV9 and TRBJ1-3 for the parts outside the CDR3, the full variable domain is DSGVTQTPKHLITATGQRVTLRCSPRSGDLSVYWYQQSLDQGLQFLIQYYNGEERAKGNILERFSAQQFPDLHSELNLSSLELGDSALYFCASSVTEGGFSGNTIYFGEGSWLTVV.

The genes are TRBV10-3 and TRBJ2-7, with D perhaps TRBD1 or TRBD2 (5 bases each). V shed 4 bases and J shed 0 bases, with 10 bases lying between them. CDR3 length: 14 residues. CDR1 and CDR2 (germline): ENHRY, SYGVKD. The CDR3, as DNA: TGTGCCATCAGTGCGGGACCGAACTCCTACGAGCAGTACTTC. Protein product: CAISAGPNSYEQYF.